This T cell receptor beta chain came from a study of T cells in Graves' hyperthyroidism and ophthalmopathy. Patients aged 18 to 65 had newly diagnosed hyperthyroidism of under 2 months' duration. Researchers barred patients who had uncontrolled infection, other autoimmune disease, pregnancy or lactation. This clonotype has ten or more counts. The CDR3 is 13 amino acids. Germline V gene data show CDR1 as DFQATT and CDR2 as SNEGSKA (reference sequence). V dropped 3 bases and J dropped 3 bases, with 12 bases sitting between them. Researchers amplified the TCR beta CDR3 regions from RNA transcripts. First-round RT-PCR of the TCR CDR3 relied on the HTBI primer set. One entry per CDR3 protein results from TCRdb running MiXCR on the multiplex PCR reads. The profile shows roughly 570,000 distinct CDR3 sequences, around a sixth of them singletons.

This receptor was obtained from a young woman with Graves' hyperthyroidism. The chain combines TRBV20-1 with TRBJ2-7; unclear D gene. Sequenced sample: blood. CDR3 nucleotide sequence: TGCAGTGCTAGTCGTCGGATCCTCTACGAGCAGTACTTC. Its translation is CSASRRILYEQYF.